The rows below give T cell receptor beta chains drawn from one sample of a study of control samples from healthy donors and cancer patients. Sequenced by immunoSEQ multiplex PCR; TCRdb stores in-frame clones only, minus some. The data show 400,000 to 500,000 clones, around 90% seen once. Specimen: PBMCs. The origin of the receptors is a man aged 35-49 years with head and neck cancer. The CDR3 runs from the conserved cysteine through the conserved F or W. The order of the fields is V gene, D gene, J gene, clone size, CDR3 DNA, CDR3 protein. A D gene is named only where the DNA matches it firmly. Clone size is not always given. Where it is, it says once, few, many or a class for expanded clones.

TRBV30	TRBD1	TRBJ1-5	-	TGTGCCTGGAGTACCCTAGGACAGGGCGCGGACTTACAGCATTTT	CAWSTLGQGADLQHF
TRBV4-1	-	TRBJ1-2	few	TGCGCCAGCAGCCAAGATGAGTCGACAGCAACCCTCCATGGCTACACCTTC	CASSQDESTATLHGYTF
TRBV30	-	TRBJ1-3	-	TGTGCCTGGAGTCAATTGCCCCAGTATGGAAGCACCATATATTTT	CAWSQLPQYGSTIYF
TRBV5-1	-	TRBJ2-1	-	TGCGCCAGCAGCTTGAGCGATGAGCAGTTCTTC	CASSLSDEQFF
TRBV11-2	TRBD1	TRBJ2-1	-	TGTGCCAGCAGCTTTGGACAGGGATTCTCCTACAATGAGCAGTTCTTC	CASSFGQGFSYNEQFF
TRBV5-1	TRBD2	TRBJ2-7	-	TGCGCCAGCAGCTTGGCTACTAGCGGGACCTACGAGCAGTACTTC	CASSLATSGTYEQYF
TRBV6-4	-	TRBJ2-3	-	TGTGCCAGCAGTCCGGCTCCAGGCACAGATACGCAGTATTTT	CASSPAPGTDTQYF
TRBV27	TRBD1	TRBJ2-5	once	TGTGCCAGCAGTAAGAGACAGGGTAAAGAGACCCAGTACTTC	CASSKRQGKETQYF
TRBV12-3/TRBV12-4	-	TRBJ2-2	-	TGTGCCGTTCAGGGAAGAGGGGCCGGGGAGCTGTTTTTT	CAVQGRGAGELFF
TRBV18	-	TRBJ2-7	once	TGTGCCAGCTCACCTTTAAAATTGGGAGCAGTCTACGAGCAGTACTTC	CASSPLKLGAVYEQYF
TRBV14	-	TRBJ1-1	-	TGTGCCAGCAGCCGCCTAGGCCTCACTGAAGCTTTCTTT	CASSRLGLTEAFF
TRBV19	TRBD2	TRBJ2-3	-	TGTGCCAGTAGTCAAACTAGCGGGGGGGCAGATACGCAGTATTTT	CASSQTSGGADTQYF
TRBV19	TRBD2	TRBJ2-5	-	TGTGCCAGTAGTTTCGGGAGGGAAGAGACCCAGTACTTC	CASSFGREETQYF
TRBV16	-	TRBJ1-5	once	TGTGCCAGCAGCCAGGGACGGCCTAGCAATCAGCCCCAGCATTTT	CASSQGRPSNQPQHF
TRBV28	-	TRBJ2-7	-	TGTGCCAGCAGTTACAGGGGAGGCTACGAGCAGTACTTC	CASSYRGGYEQYF
TRBV9	TRBD2	TRBJ2-1	-	TGTGCCAGCAGCGTAGATCAAAGTGAGATGGGGACGGGACTACCTATTGAGCAGTTCTTC	CASSVDQSEMGTGLPIEQFF
TRBV2	-	TRBJ1-2	-	TGTGCCAGCAGTGAGGGGGATGGCTACACCTTC	CASSEGDGYTF
TRBV19	-	TRBJ1-1	-	TGTGCCAGTAGTCTCCAATTTCCCATGAACACTGAAGCTTTCTTT	CASSLQFPMNTEAFF
TRBV10-3	-	TRBJ2-1	-	TGTGCCATCCGTCCGGGGGCTGATGAGCAGTTCTTC	CAIRPGADEQFF
TRBV9	-	TRBJ2-2	once	TGTGCCAGCAGCGTAGAGGCTGCCGAGGCCGGGGAGCTGTTTTTT	CASSVEAAEAGELFF
TRBV5-1	TRBD1	TRBJ2-3	-	TGCGCCAGCAGCTCCGGACAGGGTTTCGGAGATACGCAGTATTTT	CASSSGQGFGDTQYF
TRBV3-1/TRBV3-2	-	TRBJ2-7	-	TGTGCCAGCAGCCCCGGGGCGGGCGAGCAGTACTTC	CASSPGAGEQYF
TRBV5-4	TRBD1	TRBJ1-1	-	TGTGCCAGCAGCCCAGGGGGCCGGGCGGGGAACACTGAAGCTTTCTTT	CASSPGGRAGNTEAFF
TRBV9	-	TRBJ2-5	-	TGTGCCAGCAGCGTAGTCGCAGGGGTGGAGACCCAGTACTTC	CASSVVAGVETQYF
TRBV18	-	TRBJ2-2	few	TGTGCCAGCTCACGTGTCTTTCCGGGGGCGGACACCGGGGAGCTGTTTTTT	CASSRVFPGADTGELFF
TRBV6-5	TRBD1	TRBJ2-7	-	TGTGCCAGCAGTTACCGGGACAGTCGCTACGAGCAGTACTTC	CASSYRDSRYEQYF
TRBV5-6	TRBD1	TRBJ1-4	-	TGTGCCAGCAGCTCTGACACAGGGGGCCGCGGTGAAAAACTGTTTTTT	CASSSDTGGRGEKLFF
TRBV5-6	-	TRBJ1-6	-	TGTGCCAGCAGGTCTGTAGTTTCACCCCTCCACTTT	CASRSVVSPLHF
TRBV28	-	TRBJ2-3	-	TGTGCCAGCAGTCGCCAACTTACAGGGAGCACAGATACGCAGTATTTT	CASSRQLTGSTDTQYF
TRBV27	-	TRBJ2-7	-	TGTGCCAGCAGTTTCACGCGGGGGCGCTCCTACGAGCAGTACTTC	CASSFTRGRSYEQYF
TRBV18	TRBD1	TRBJ1-1	-	TGTGCCAGCTCACTCGGGACAGCGAACACTGAAGCTTTCTTT	CASSLGTANTEAFF
TRBV15	-	TRBJ2-1	-	TGTGCCACCAGCAGTGACCGCCGGGACTTATACAATGAGCAGTTCTTC	CATSSDRRDLYNEQFF
TRBV30	-	TRBJ2-3	-	TGTGCCTGGAGGGGGTGGGGTCAGGGAGCTTCCACAGATACGCAGTATTTT	CAWRGWGQGASTDTQYF
TRBV7-3	-	TRBJ2-1	-	TGTGCCAGCAGCCGAAGCGGACCCAACAATGAGCAGTTCTTC	CASSRSGPNNEQFF
TRBV5-5	TRBD1	TRBJ1-5	few	TGTGCCAGCAGCACCCGGACAGGGGGCAATCAGCCCCAGCATTTT	CASSTRTGGNQPQHF
TRBV15	TRBD1	TRBJ1-1	-	TGTGCCACCAGCAGAAGGACAGGGGGTCTCGGCGATGAAGCTTTCTTT	CATSRRTGGLGDEAFF
TRBV2	-	TRBJ2-7	-	TGTGCCAGCAGTGTCGGGGACTTTTCCTACGAGCAGTACTTC	CASSVGDFSYEQYF
TRBV2	TRBD2	TRBJ2-3	-	TGTGCCAGCAGGGTGCCTAGCGGGAGTATAGATACGCAGTATTTT	CASRVPSGSIDTQYF
TRBV6-6	TRBD1	TRBJ2-7	-	TGTGCCACCATGAGTATACAGGGGGCCTACGAGCAGTACTTC	CATMSIQGAYEQYF
TRBV29-1	-	TRBJ1-1	-	TGCAGCGCTGGACTTCGAACTGAAGCTTTCTTT	CSAGLRTEAFF
TRBV11-2	TRBD2	TRBJ2-7	-	TGTGCCAGCAGCTTGGCCACGGCGGGAGGGCAAGGCTACGAGCAGTACTTC	CASSLATAGGQGYEQYF
TRBV28	TRBD2	TRBJ2-1	-	TGTGCCAGCAGTTTAAGACTAGCGGGAGGGCCGGCGCAGTTCTTC	CASSLRLAGGPAQFF
TRBV29-1	TRBD1	TRBJ1-2	-	TGCAGCGACCGCGAAACAGGGGGCCATGGCTACACCTTC	CSDRETGGHGYTF
TRBV24-1	-	TRBJ2-3	-	TGTGCCACCAGTGATTCGAGTTGGGGTACGCAGTATTTT	CATSDSSWGTQYF
TRBV4-3	TRBD1	TRBJ1-2	once	TGCGCCAGCAGCCAAACAGGGGGGGTTAATGGCTACACCTTC	CASSQTGGVNGYTF
TRBV6-6	-	TRBJ1-5	once	TGTGCCAGCACTATTCCCGGGATGAGCAATCAGCCCCAGCATTTT	CASTIPGMSNQPQHF
TRBV7-2	TRBD1	TRBJ1-3	-	TGTGCCAGCAGCCTCGACAGGGGGCACGGAAACACCATATATTTT	CASSLDRGHGNTIYF
TRBV21-1	-	TRBJ2-2	-	TGTGCCAGCAGCAAAGGGACAGGGGGTGGGAACACCGGGGAGCTGTTTTTT	CASSKGTGGGNTGELFF
TRBV10-3	-	TRBJ2-5	-	TGTGCCATCAGTGAATGGTCAGCGTCTCCGGGGGAGACCCAGTACTTC	CAISEWSASPGETQYF
TRBV5-1	TRBD1	TRBJ2-1	-	TGCGCCAGCAGCCCGGACAGGAGACCGTACAATGAGCAGTTCTTC	CASSPDRRPYNEQFF
TRBV24-1	-	TRBJ2-5	-	TGTGCCACCAGTGTCCCCGGGGGGACCCAGTACTTC	CATSVPGGTQYF
TRBV5-5	-	TRBJ1-5	-	TGTGCCAGCAGCCCCGGGGACGTCGCCAATCAGCCCCAGCATTTT	CASSPGDVANQPQHF